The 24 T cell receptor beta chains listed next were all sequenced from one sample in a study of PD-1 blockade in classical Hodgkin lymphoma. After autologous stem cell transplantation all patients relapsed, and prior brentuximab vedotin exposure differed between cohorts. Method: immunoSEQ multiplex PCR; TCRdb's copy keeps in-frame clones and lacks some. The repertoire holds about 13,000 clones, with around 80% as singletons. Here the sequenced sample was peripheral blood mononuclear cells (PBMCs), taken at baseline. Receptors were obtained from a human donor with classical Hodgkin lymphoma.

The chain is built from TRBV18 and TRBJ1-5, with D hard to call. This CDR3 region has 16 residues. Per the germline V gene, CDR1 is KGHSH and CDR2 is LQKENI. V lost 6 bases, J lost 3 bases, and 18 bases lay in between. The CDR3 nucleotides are TGTGCCAGCTCCCTCCAAGTAGGCGGCCTCAATCAGCCCCAGCATTTT. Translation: CASSLQVGGLNQPQHF.

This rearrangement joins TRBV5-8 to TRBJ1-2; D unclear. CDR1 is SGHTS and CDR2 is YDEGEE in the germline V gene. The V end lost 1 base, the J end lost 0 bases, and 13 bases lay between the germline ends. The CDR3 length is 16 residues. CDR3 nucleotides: TGTGCCAGCAGCTTGTATACGGGGTCGACTAACTATGGCTACACCTTC. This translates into CASSLYTGSTNYGYTF.

CDR3 sequence: CASSFSRLAGASYNEQFF. CDR3 coding DNA: TGTGCCAGCAGCTTTTCAAGGCTAGCGGGAGCCTCCTACAATGAGCAGTTCTTC. This rearrangement joins TRBV7-3 to TRBJ2-1; TRBD2 aligns across 10 bases. CDR3 length equals 18 residues. With V trimmed by 3 bases and J by 0 bases, 8 bases remained unmatched. Germline-derived CDR1 and CDR2 are SGHTA and FQGTGA.

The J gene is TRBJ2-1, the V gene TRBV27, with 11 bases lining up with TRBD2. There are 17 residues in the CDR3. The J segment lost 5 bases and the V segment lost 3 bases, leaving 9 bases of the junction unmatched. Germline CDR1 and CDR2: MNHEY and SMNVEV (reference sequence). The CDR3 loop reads CASSFPVAGGPNNEQFF. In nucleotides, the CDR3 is TGTGCCAGCAGTTTTCCGGTAGCGGGAGGGCCCAACAATGAGCAGTTCTTC.

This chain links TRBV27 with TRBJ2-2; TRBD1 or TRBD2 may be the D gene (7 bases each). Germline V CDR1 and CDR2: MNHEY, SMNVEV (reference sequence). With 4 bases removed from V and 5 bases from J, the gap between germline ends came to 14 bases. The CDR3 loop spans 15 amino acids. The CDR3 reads CASSYDREGTGELFF. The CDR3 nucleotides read TGTGCCAGCAGTTACGACAGGGAGGGGACCGGGGAGCTGTTTTTT.

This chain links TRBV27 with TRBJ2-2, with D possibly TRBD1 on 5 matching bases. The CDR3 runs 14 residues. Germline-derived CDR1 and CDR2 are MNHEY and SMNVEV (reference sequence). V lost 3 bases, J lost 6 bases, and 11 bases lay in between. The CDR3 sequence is CASSFRTYSGELFF. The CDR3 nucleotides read TGTGCCAGCAGTTTCAGGACATATTCCGGGGAGCTGTTTTTT.

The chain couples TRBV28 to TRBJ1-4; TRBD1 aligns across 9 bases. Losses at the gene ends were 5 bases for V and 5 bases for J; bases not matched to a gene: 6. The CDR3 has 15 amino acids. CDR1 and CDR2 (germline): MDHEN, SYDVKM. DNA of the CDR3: TGTGCCAGCAGTACCGACAGGGGGGAGAATGAAAAACTGTTTTTT. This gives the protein CASSTDRGENEKLFF.

The CDR3 DNA follows: TGTGCCAGCAGCCCAAACCGGGGGGCAGGGGGCACAGATACGCAGTATTTT. It specifies CASSPNRGAGGTDTQYF. J is TRBJ2-3 and V is TRBV7-9, with D perhaps matching TRBD2 (7 bases). The CDR3 length is 17 residues. V lost 5 bases and J 1 base, leaving 19 bases between the germline ends. CDR1 and CDR2 (germline): SEHNR, FQNEAQ (reference sequence).

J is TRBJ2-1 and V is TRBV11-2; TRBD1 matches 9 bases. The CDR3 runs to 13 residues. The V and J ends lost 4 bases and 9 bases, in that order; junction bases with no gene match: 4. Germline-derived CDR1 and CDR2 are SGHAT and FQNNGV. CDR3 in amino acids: CASSWGTGSEQFF. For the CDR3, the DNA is TGTGCCAGCAGCTGGGGGACAGGGAGTGAGCAGTTCTTC.

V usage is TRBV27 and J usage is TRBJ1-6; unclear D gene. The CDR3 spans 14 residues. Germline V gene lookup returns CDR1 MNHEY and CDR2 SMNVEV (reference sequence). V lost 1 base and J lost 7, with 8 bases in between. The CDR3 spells CASSLLAVNSPLHF. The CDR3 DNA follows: TGTGCCAGCAGTTTATTGGCGGTCAATTCACCCCTCCACTTT.

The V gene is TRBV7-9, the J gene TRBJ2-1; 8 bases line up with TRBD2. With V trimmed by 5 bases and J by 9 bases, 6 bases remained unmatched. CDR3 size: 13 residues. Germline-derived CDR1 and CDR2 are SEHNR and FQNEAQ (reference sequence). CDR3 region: CASSTGLAVEQFF. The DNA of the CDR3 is TGTGCCAGCAGCACCGGACTAGCTGTTGAGCAGTTCTTC. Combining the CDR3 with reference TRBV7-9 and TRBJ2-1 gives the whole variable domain DTGVSQNPRHKITKRGQNVTFRCDPISEHNRLYWYRQTLGQGPEFLTYFQNEAQLEKSRLLSDRFSAERPKGSFSTLEIQRTEQGDSAMYLCASSTGLAVEQFFGPGTRLTVL.

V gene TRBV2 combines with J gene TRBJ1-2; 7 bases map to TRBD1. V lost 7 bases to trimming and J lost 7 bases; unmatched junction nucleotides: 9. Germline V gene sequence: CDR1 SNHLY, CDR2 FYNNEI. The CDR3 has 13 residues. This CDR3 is CASNFDRASGYTF. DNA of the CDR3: TGTGCCAGCAACTTCGACAGGGCGTCTGGCTACACCTTC.

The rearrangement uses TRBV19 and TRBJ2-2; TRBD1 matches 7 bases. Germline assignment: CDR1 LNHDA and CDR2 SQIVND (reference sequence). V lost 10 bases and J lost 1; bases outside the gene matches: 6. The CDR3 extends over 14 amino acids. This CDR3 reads CATSGTVNTGELFF. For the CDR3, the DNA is TGTGCCACCTCCGGGACAGTGAACACCGGGGAGCTGTTTTTT.

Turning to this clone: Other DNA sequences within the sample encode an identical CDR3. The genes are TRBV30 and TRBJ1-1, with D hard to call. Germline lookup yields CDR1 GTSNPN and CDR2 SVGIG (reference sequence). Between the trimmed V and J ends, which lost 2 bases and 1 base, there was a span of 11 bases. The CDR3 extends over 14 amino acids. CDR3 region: CAWSTGIQNTEAFF. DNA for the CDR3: TGTGCCTGGAGTACGGGGATTCAGAACACTGAAGCTTTCTTT.

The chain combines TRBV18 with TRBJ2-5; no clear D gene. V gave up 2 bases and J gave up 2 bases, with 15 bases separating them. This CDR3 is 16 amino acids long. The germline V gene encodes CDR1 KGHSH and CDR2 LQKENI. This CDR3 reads CASSPFIGGRQETQYF. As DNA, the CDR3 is TGTGCCAGCTCACCATTCATAGGCGGTCGTCAAGAGACCCAGTACTTC.

CDR3: CASGLVRGTTGNEQFF. The CDR3 bases are TGTGCTAGTGGTTTGGTACGGGGTACGACAGGGAATGAGCAGTTCTTC. The chain recombines TRBV12-5 with TRBJ2-1; 7 nucleotides line up with TRBD1. The CDR3 has 16 residues. Trimming at V came to 0 bases and at J to 7 bases, leaving 9 bases not matched to a gene. Germline CDR1 LGHNT, CDR2 FRNRAP.

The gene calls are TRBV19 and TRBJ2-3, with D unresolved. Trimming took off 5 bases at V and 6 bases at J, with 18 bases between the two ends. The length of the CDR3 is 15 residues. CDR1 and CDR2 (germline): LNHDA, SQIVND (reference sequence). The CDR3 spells CASSGTQPRVDTQYF. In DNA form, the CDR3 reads TGTGCCAGTAGTGGCACACAGCCTAGGGTGGATACGCAGTATTTT.

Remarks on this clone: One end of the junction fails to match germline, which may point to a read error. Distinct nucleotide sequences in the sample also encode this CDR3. CDR3 in amino acids: CASSASYSYEQYF. DNA of the CDR3: TGTGCCAGCAGTGCGAGCTACTCCTACGAACAGTACTTC. The chain recombines TRBV6-1 with TRBJ2-7; D is uncertain. CDR3 length equals 13 residues. Germline V gene lookup returns CDR1 MNHNS and CDR2 SASEGT.

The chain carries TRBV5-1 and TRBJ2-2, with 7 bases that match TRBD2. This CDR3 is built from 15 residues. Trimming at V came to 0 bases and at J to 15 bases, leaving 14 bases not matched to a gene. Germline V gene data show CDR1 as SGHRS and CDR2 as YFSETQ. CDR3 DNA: TGCGCCAGCAGCTTGGAAGGGCAAGCGGGATCCGGGGTGTTTTTT. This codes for CASSLEGQAGSGVFF.

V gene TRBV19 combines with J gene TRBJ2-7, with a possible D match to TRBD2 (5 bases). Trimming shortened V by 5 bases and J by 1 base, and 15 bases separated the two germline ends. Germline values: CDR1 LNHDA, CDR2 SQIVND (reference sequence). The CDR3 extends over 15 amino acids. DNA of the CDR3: TGTGCCAGTAGTCCTTTAGAGGGCCAGTCCTACGAGCAGTACTTC. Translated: CASSPLEGQSYEQYF. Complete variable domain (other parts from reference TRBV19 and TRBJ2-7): DGGITQSPKYLFRKEGQNVTLSCEQNLNHDAMYWYRQDPGQGLRLIYYSQIVNDFQKGDIAEGYSVSREKKESFPLTVTSAQKNPTAFYLCASSPLEGQSYEQYFGPGTRLTVT.

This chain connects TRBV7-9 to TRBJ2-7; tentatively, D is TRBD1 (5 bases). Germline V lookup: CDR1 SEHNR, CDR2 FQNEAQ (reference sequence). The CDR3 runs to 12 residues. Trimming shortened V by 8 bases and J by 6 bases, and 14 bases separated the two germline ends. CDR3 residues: CASLRREGEQYF. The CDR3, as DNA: TGTGCCAGCCTGCGCAGGGAAGGCGAGCAGTACTTC.

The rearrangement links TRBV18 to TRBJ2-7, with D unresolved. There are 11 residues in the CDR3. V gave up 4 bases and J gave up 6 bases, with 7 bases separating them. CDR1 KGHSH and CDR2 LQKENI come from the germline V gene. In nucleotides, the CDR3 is TGTGCCAGCTCACAATCAACCGAGCAGTACTTC. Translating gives CASSQSTEQYF.

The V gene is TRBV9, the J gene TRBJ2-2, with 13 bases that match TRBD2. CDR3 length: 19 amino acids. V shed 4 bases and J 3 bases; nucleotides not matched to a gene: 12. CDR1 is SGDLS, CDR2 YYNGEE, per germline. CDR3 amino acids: CASSSGWGLAGPDTGELFF. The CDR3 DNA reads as TGTGCCAGCAGCTCGGGATGGGGACTAGCGGGACCAGACACCGGGGAGCTGTTTTTT.

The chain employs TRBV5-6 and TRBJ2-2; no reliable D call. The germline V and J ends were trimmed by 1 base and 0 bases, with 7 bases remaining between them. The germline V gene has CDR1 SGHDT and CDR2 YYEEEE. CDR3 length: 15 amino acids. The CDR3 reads CASSLRRTNTGELFF. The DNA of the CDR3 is TGTGCCAGCAGCTTGCGGCGCACGAACACCGGGGAGCTGTTTTTT.